These T cell receptor beta chains were read from a single sample in a study of blood T cells in healthy people across ages. MiXCR, run by TCRdb on the 5' RACE reads, gives a single entry per CDR3 protein. The sample holds about 1.4 million distinct CDR3 sequences, roughly 60% seen once. Sequenced: blood. The receptors shown here come from a young man in good health. CDR3s include the opening cysteine and the closing phenylalanine or tryptophan. D genes are given only for firm matches. Some rows mark clone size as missing; the rest say once, few, many or name a class of expanded clone.

j_call v_call d_call clone_size cdr3_nt cdr3_aa
TRBJ2-5 TRBV10-3 NA NA TGTGCCATCAGTGGACCGCCAGGGACGACCCAGTACTTC CAISGPPGTTQYF
TRBJ1-3 TRBV7-6 NA NA TGTGCCAGCAGCTTAAACCCAAGACAGGTCTCTGGAAACACCATATATTTT CASSLNPRQVSGNTIYF
TRBJ1-2 TRBV27 NA NA TGTGCCAGCAGTTCTCGGCTCTTTAACTATGGCTACACCTTC CASSSRLFNYGYTF
TRBJ2-7 TRBV27 NA once TGTGCCAGCAGTTTCGGATGGCTCTCCTCCTACGAGCAGTACTTC CASSFGWLSSYEQYF
TRBJ2-1 TRBV4-2 NA NA TGTGCCAGCAACCCTAGCGCGAGCTCCTACAATGAGCAGTTCTTC CASNPSASSYNEQFF
TRBJ2-5 TRBV7-2 NA NA TGTGCCAGCAGCCGATGGGGGGCCAAGGAGACCCAGTACTTC CASSRWGAKETQYF
TRBJ1-1 TRBV4-2 NA NA TGTGCCGGCAGTTCAGGACTGGCAGACATGAACACTGAAGCTTTCTTT CAGSSGLADMNTEAFF
TRBJ2-5 TRBV20-1 TRBD2 NA TGCAGTGCTCCGACTAGCGGGGCATGGGAGACCCAGTACTTC CSAPTSGAWETQYF
TRBJ2-5 TRBV12-3/TRBV12-4 TRBD2 NA TGTGCCAGCAGTTTCGCGGGAGGGTTGGAAGAGACCCAGTATTTC CASSFAGGLEETQYF
TRBJ2-7 TRBV27 TRBD2 NA TGTGCCAGCAGATCTAGCGGGAGTCCCTACAATGAGCAGTACTTC CASRSSGSPYNEQYF
TRBJ2-5 TRBV10-3 TRBD2 NA TGTGCCATCAGTGCCCCGGGACTAGCGGGGGAGACCCAGTACTTC CAISAPGLAGETQYF
TRBJ2-3 TRBV7-2 NA NA TGTGCCAGCAGTTTCACCGAAGGTGGACAAGATACGCAGTATTTT CASSFTEGGQDTQYF
TRBJ2-5 TRBV28 NA few TGTGCCAGTACCTCTCAGGAGACCCAGTACTTC CASTSQETQYF
TRBJ2-7 TRBV29-1 TRBD1 few TGCAGCGTTGAATCCCCTCGGACAGGGAGCTCCTACGAGCAGTACTTC CSVESPRTGSSYEQYF
TRBJ1-2 TRBV20-1 NA NA TGCAGTGCTCTCTTCCGAGGCTACACCTTC CSALFRGYTF
TRBJ1-6 TRBV6-6 NA NA TGTGCCAGCAGTTACTCCCGCAGAAACCCTAATTCACCCCTCCACTTT CASSYSRRNPNSPLHF
TRBJ2-5 TRBV20-1 TRBD1 NA TGCAGTGCCAAGAGGGACAGTCACCAAGAGACCCAGTACTTC CSAKRDSHQETQYF
TRBJ2-1 TRBV29-1 TRBD1 NA TGCAGCTTACAGGGGGTTGGCAATGAGCAGTTCTTC CSLQGVGNEQFF
TRBJ2-7 TRBV28 TRBD1 NA TGTGCCAGCAGCCCCGGGACAGGGAGGCTCAACTCCTACGAGCAGTACTTC CASSPGTGRLNSYEQYF
TRBJ1-4 TRBV12-3/TRBV12-4 TRBD1 NA TGTGCCAGCAGTCCGGGACAGCTTAATGAAAAACTGTTTTTT CASSPGQLNEKLFF
TRBJ2-3 TRBV20-1 NA NA TGCAGTGCTAGAGGGAGCGGGACAACAGATACGCAGTATTTT CSARGSGTTDTQYF
TRBJ2-5 TRBV5-1 NA NA TGCGCCAGCAGCGCGGACAGAAAGTACCAAGAGACCCAGTACTTC CASSADRKYQETQYF
TRBJ2-7 TRBV27 NA NA TGTGCCAGCAGTTTTTCACGGACGTTAGGCTACGAGCAGTACTTC CASSFSRTLGYEQYF
TRBJ2-1 TRBV7-2 TRBD2 NA TGTGCCAGCAGCTTAGTGGTGGGGACTAGTTTCAATGAGCAGTTCTTC CASSLVVGTSFNEQFF
TRBJ2-5 TRBV24-1 TRBD1 few TGTGCCACCAGTGATTTTGGGACAGGGCGGCAAGAGACCCAGTACTTC CATSDFGTGRQETQYF
TRBJ2-3 TRBV27 TRBD1 NA TGTGCCAGCAGTACGGACAGGGTCTCGTCAGGAATCACAGATACGCAGTATTTT CASSTDRVSSGITDTQYF
TRBJ2-6 TRBV20-1 NA NA TGCAGTACACAGGTGACCGCCAACGTCCTGACTTTC CSTQVTANVLTF